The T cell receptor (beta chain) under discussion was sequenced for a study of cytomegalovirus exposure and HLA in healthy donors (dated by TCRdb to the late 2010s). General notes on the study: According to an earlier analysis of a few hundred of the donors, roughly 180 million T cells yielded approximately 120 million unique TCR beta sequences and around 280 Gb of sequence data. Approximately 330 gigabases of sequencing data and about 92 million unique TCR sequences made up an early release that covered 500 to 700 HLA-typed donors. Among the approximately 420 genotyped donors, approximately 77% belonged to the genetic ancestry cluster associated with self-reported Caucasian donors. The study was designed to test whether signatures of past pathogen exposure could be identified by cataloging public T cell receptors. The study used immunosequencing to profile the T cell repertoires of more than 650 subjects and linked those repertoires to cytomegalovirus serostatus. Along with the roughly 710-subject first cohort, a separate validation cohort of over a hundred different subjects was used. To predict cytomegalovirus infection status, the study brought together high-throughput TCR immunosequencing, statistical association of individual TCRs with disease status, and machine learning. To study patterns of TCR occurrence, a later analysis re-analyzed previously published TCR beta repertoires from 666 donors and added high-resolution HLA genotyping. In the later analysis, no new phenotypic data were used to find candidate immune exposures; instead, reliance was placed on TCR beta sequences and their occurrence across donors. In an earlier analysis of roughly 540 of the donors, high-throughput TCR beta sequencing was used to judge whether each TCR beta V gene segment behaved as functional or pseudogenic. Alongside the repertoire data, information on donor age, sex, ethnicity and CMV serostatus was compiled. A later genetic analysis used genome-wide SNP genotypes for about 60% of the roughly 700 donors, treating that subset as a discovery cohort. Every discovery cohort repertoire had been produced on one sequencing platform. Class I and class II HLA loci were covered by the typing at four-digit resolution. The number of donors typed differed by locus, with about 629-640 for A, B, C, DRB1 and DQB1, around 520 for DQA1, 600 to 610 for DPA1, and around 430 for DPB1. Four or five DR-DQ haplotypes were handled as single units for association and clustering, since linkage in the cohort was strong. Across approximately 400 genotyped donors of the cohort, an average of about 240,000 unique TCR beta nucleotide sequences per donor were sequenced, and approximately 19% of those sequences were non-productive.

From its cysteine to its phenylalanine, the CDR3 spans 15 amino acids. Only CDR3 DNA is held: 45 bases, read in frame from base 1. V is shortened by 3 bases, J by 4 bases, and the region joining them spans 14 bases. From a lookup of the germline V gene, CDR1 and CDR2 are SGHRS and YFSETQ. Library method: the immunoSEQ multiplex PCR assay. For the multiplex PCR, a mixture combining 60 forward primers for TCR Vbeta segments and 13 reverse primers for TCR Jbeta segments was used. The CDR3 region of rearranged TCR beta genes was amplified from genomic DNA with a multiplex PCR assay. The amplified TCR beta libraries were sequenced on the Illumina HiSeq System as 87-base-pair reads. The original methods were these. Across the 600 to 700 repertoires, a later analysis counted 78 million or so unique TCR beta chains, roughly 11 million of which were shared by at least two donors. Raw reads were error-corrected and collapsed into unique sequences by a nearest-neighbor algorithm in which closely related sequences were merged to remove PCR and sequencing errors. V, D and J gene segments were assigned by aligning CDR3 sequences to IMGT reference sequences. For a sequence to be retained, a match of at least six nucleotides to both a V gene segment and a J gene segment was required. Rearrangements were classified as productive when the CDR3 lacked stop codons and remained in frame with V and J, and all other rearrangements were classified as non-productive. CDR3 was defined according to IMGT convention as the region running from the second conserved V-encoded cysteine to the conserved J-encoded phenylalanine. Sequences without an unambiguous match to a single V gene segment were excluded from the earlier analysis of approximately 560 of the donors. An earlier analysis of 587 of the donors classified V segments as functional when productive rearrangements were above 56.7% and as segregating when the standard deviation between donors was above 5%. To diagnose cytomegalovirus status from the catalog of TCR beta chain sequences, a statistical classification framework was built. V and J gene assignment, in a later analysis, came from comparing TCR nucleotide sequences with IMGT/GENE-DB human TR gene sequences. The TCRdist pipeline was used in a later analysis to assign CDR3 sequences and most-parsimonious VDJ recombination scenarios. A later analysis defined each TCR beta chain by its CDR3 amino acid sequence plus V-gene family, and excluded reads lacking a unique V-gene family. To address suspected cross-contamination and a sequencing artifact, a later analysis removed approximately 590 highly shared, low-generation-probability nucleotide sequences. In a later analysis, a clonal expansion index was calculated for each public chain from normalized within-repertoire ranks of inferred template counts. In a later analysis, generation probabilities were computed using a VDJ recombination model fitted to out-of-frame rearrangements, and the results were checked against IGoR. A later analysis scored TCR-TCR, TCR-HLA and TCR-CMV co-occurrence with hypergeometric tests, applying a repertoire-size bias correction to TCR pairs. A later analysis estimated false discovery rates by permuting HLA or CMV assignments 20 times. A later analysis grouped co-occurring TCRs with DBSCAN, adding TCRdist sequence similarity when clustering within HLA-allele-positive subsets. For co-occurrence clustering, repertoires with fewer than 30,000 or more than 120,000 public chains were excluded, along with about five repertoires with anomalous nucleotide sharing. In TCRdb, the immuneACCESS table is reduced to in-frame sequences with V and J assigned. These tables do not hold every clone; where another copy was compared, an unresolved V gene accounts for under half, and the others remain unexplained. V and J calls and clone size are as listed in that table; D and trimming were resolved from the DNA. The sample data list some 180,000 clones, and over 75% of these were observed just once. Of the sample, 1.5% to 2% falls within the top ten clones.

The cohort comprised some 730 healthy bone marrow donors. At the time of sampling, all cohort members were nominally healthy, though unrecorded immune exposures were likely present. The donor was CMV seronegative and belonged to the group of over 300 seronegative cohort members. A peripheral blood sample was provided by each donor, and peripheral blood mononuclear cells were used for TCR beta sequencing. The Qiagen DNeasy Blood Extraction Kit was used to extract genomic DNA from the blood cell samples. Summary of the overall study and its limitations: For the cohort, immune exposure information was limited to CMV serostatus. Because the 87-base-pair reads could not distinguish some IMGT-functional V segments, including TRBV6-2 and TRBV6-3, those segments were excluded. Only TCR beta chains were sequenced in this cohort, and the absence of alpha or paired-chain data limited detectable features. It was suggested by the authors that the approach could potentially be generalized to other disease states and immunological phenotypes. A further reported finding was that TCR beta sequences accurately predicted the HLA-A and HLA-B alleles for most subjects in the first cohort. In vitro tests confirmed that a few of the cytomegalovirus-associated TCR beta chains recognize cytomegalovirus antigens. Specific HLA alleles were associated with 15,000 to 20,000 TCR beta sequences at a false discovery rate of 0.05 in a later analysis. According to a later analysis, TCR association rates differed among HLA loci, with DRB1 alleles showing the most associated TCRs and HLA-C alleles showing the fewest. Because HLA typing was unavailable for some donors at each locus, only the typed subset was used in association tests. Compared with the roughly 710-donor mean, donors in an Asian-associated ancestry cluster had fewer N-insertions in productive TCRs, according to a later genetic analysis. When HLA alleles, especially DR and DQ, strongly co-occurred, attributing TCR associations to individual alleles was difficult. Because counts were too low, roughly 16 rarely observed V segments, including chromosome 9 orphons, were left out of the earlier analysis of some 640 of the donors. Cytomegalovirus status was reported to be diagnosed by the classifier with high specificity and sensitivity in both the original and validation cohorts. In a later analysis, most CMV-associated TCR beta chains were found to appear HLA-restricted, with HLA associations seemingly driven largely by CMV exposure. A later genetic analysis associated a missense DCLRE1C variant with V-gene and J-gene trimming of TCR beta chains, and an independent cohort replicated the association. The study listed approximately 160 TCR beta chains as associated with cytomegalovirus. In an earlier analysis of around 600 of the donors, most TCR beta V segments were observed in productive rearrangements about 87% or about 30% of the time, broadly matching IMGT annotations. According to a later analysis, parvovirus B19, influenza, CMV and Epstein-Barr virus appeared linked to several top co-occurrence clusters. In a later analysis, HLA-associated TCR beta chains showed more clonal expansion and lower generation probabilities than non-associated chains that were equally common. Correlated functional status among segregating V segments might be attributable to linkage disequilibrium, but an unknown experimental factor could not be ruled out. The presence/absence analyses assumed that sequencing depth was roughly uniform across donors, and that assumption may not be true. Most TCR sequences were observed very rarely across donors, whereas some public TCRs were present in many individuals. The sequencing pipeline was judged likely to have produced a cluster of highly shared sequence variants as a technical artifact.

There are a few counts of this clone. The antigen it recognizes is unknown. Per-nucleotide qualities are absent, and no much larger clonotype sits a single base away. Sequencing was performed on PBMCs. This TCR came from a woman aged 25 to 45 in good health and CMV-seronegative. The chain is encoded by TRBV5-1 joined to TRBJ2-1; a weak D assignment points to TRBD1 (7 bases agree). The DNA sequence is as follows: TGCGCCAGCAGCTCCGGCGGGACAGTATACAATGAGCAGTTCTTC. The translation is CASSSGGTVYNEQFF.